This T cell receptor (beta chain) was captured in a study of T cell clones after liver transplantation (dated by TCRdb to between 2018 and 2021). Regarding the study in general: ITN030ST, the source of the samples, was a randomized trial that attempted immunosuppression withdrawal within 2 years of liver transplantation. Third party-reactive TCRbeta sequences were also identified from pre-transplant MLRs to serve as an antigen-independent comparator for donor-reactive sequences. Of the 8 liver transplant recipients making up the studied cohort, 3 were classified as tolerant and 5 as non-tolerant. Blood samples were collected pre-transplant, pre-randomization before withdrawal, and post-randomization after either full withdrawal or failed withdrawal. Of the eight recipients, a few were HCV-positive, while the remaining recipients had been transplanted for non-autoimmune, non-viral indications. Tolerance was defined as complete withdrawal of immunosuppression for at least one year without a rise in liver enzymes beyond twice the upper limit of normal. Donor-reactive T cell clones were identified by TCRbeta sequencing after a pre-transplant mixed lymphocyte reaction and then tracked in post-transplant blood. Subjects received no induction therapy and standard immunosuppression until randomization at 12-24 months post-transplant. Paper-wide results and their limitations: After accounting for repertoire turnover, donor-reactive detection was significantly reduced in 7 of 8 subjects for CD4 and 8 of 8 for CD8. Low numbers of available donor cells limited the measurable donor-reactive repertoire in a couple of subjects. The conclusions were considered preliminary, being limited by small, heterogeneous patient numbers and non-standardized post-transplant time points. In most of the 8 subjects, circulating donor-reactive CD4 TCRbeta sequences decreased significantly after transplant, regardless of tolerance or HCV status. The decline in donor-reactive sequences exceeded the decline in third party-reactive sequences, suggesting partial antigen-specific deletion that was unrelated to withdrawal success. Because allograft tissue specimens were not available, migration of donor-reactive T cells into the graft, rather than deletion, may have occurred.

High-throughput TCRbeta CDR3 sequencing of frozen genomic DNA was performed by immunoSEQ, including PCR amplification, mapping, bias correction and internal controls. The published analysis was carried out like this. Only productive rearrangements were retained, with each unique TCRbeta sequence defined by its CDR3 nucleotide sequence together with its V and J gene. For classification of a sequence as donor-reactive, at least 5-fold expansion in CFSE-low cells relative to unstimulated pre-transplant cells and a frequency of at least 0.01% were required. Per-subject minimum frequency thresholds, based on the lowest-template unstimulated sample, ensured at least 90% detection power. Jensen-Shannon divergence between the top 1000 TCRbeta sequences post-transplant and pre-transplant was used to measure repertoire turnover. Changes in detection of donor-reactive sequences were tested with two-sided Fisher's exact tests. Entries here come from immuneACCESS through TCRdb and include only in-frame sequences with V and J called. Some clones fail to appear in such tables; in the studies checked, an unresolved V gene covers under half of the shortfall, and the cause of the remainder is unknown. V, J and clone size are taken as reported in that table, and D and trimming were inferred from the DNA itself. The sample includes 7,500 or so clones, with under 80% observed a single time. The ten most abundant clones make up approximately 26% of the sample.

Turning to this clone: No antigen is known for it. With a far larger clone one base away, a read error is the likely cause.

This specimen's time point label, per the study, means: pre-transplant. Thawed unstimulated PBMCs were stained for CD3, CD4 and CD8 and FACS-sorted into CD3+CD4+ and CD3+CD8+ populations. All 8 studied subjects were randomized to withdrawal of immunosuppression. The Qiagen DNeasy Blood and Tissue Kit was used to isolate genomic DNA. V is pruned by 4 bases and J by 5 bases, leaving 9 bases of the junction without a gene match. The CDR1 and CDR2 encoded by the germline V gene are SGHDT and YYEEEE. The CDR3 runs 15 residues from the cysteine to the phenylalanine. Only the CDR3 region is kept as DNA, spanning 45 bases read in frame from base 1.

The sequence was collected from a human donor who received a liver transplant. The chain was built from TRBV5-6 and TRBJ2-7; 10 central bases correspond to TRBD1. Sequencing used CD8+ T cells from blood, obtained before liver transplant. The sequenced DNA: TGTGCCAGCAGCCTGGAGGGACAGGGGAACGACGAGCAGTACTTC. It is translated as CASSLEGQGNDEQYF.